This TCR beta chain originates from a study of T cell responses to AZD1222 COVID-19 vaccine. The study, taken as a whole, reports: Two doses of AZD1222 preceded a rise in Spike-specific TCR breadth and depth. Repertoire sampling happened only post peak T cell response.

The assay was immunoSEQ multiplex PCR, and TCRdb's table has in-frame clones only and misses some. There are roughly 130,000 clones in the sample; about 91% occur only once, and around 2.8% lies in the top ten. This clone was counted once. What it binds is unknown. The CDR3 is made up of 14 amino acids. With 2 bases clipped from V and 15 bases from J, the junction kept 11 bases outside the gene matches. CDR1 and CDR2 from the germline V gene are SQVTM and ANQGSEA. The rearrangement joins TRBV29-1 to TRBJ2-1; 12 positions agree with TRBD2. The receptor comes from an adult in good health. The sample here was peripheral blood, taken on day 0 of AZD1222 vaccination. For the CDR3, the DNA is TGCAGCGTTGAAAACCCCACTAGCGGGAGGATCCCGTTCTTC. Translation: CSVENPTSGRIPFF.